Below, one T cell receptor (beta chain) is given with its context. Its antigen is unknown. Germline V lookup: CDR1 SGHRS, CDR2 YFSETQ. With V trimmed by 2 bases and J by 4 bases, 3 bases remained unmatched. The CDR3 is 14 amino acids. This PCR relied on a set of 60 Vbeta primers and 13 Jbeta primers. Here immunoSEQ multiplex PCR was the method, and the copy in TCRdb shows in-frame clones only, minus some. The table includes over 150,000 clones, 80% detected once. This record belongs to a study of cytomegalovirus exposure and HLA in healthy donors. Whole-study findings and limits: Another analysis was done later, and it associated roughly 15,000 TCR beta sequences with HLA alleles at 0.05 false discovery rate. Later, an analysis showed that TCR beta chains associated with HLA were more clonally expanded than others that were equally common. In a later analysis, TCR beta V- and J-gene trimming was associated with a missense DCLRE1C variant.

The TCR was taken from a man aged 25-45 years in good health and CMV-seropositive. Sequenced input: PBMCs. The J gene is TRBJ2-3, the V gene TRBV5-1; 8 positions agree with TRBD2. Here the CDR3 reads CASSLAGDSDTQYF. The CDR3 nucleotides read TGCGCCAGCAGCTTAGCGGGGGATTCAGATACGCAGTATTTT.